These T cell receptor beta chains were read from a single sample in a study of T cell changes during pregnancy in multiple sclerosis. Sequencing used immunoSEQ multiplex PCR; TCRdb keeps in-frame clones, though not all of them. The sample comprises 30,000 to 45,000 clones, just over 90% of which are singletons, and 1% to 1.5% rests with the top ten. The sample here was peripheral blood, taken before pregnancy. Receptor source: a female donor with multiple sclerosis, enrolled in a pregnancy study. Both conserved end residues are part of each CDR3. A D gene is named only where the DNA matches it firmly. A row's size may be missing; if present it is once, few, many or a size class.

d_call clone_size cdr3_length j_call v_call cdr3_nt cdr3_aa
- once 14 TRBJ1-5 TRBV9 TGTGCCAGCAGCCCACAGGGATACAATCAGCCCCAGCATTTT CASSPQGYNQPQHF
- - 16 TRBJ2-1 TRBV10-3 TGTGCCATCAGGGAAGCCCCCGGCAGGGCAGGCAATGAGCAGTTCTTC CAIREAPGRAGNEQFF
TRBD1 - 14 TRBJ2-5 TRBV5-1 TGCGCCAGCAGCTTCGTCACAGGGGAAGAGACCCAGTACTTC CASSFVTGEETQYF
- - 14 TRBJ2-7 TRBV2 TGTGCCAGCGGGGGGGCGGGGAGGTCCTACGAGCAGTACTTC CASGGAGRSYEQYF
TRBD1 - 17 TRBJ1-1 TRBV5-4 TGTGCCAGCAGCTTATTTCCTGGCACAGGGGATCGCACTGAAGCTTTCTTT CASSLFPGTGDRTEAFF
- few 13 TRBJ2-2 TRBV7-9 TGTGCCAGCACCAAGGACAGAATCGGGGAGCTGTTTTTT CASTKDRIGELFF
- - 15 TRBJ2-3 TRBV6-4 TGTGCCAGCAGTGAAGACTCCGTTTCCACAGATACGCAGTATTTT CASSEDSVSTDTQYF
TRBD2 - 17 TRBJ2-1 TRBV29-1 TGCAGCGTAGAGTATCCGGGAGGGTATAGCTCCTACAATGAGCAGTTCTTC CSVEYPGGYSSYNEQFF
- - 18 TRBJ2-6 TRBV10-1 TGCGCCAGCAAACAGAACGACAGATATAAATCTGGGGCCAACGTCCTGACTTTC CASKQNDRYKSGANVLTF
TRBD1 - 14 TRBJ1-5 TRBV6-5 TGTGCCAGCAGTAGGACAGGGAATTATCAGCCCCAGCATTTT CASSRTGNYQPQHF
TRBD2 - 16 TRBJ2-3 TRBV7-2 TGTGCCAGCACCCTTACCGGGACTAGCGAAACAGATACGCAGTATTTT CASTLTGTSETDTQYF
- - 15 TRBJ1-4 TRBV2 TGTGCCAGCAGTTCGAATTCCCCCAGTGGCGAAAAACTGTTTTTT CASSSNSPSGEKLFF
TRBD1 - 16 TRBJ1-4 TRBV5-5 TGTGCCAGCAGCTCGGTGACCGGGACAGGGGCTGAAAAACTGTTTTTT CASSSVTGTGAEKLFF
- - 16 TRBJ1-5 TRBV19 TGTGCCAGTAGTATTACAAAGACAGATGGCAATCAGCCCCAGCATTTT CASSITKTDGNQPQHF
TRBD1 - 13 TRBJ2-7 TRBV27 TGTGCCAGCAGCCTGGGACAGTTCTACGAGCAGTACTTC CASSLGQFYEQYF
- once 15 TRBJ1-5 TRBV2 TGTGCCAGCAGTGAAGTACTAAGGGGCGATCAGCCCCAGCATTTT CASSEVLRGDQPQHF
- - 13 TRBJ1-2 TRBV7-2 TGTGCCAGCAGCTTGGGGGGGACTGATGGCTACACCTTC CASSLGGTDGYTF